This entry concerns a single T cell receptor beta chain. Assay used: immunoSEQ multiplex PCR; TCRdb lists only in-frame clones, some missing. The sample yields 130,000 to 150,000 clones, 80% seen once. The sample originates from a study of blood T cell repertoires in COVID-19. The germline V gene encodes CDR1 SGHAT and CDR2 FQDESV (reference sequence). The CDR3 loop spans 15 amino acids. Trimming left V 4 bases short and J 5 bases short, with 12 bases between. This TCR was recovered from a woman between 45 and 65 years old with acute or convalescent COVID-19. The chain recombines TRBV11-1 with TRBJ1-6; D uncertain. Material: peripheral blood. CDR3 protein: CASSSEARDNSPLHF. Written as DNA, the CDR3 is TGTGCCAGCAGCTCTGAAGCGCGAGATAATTCACCCCTCCACTTT.